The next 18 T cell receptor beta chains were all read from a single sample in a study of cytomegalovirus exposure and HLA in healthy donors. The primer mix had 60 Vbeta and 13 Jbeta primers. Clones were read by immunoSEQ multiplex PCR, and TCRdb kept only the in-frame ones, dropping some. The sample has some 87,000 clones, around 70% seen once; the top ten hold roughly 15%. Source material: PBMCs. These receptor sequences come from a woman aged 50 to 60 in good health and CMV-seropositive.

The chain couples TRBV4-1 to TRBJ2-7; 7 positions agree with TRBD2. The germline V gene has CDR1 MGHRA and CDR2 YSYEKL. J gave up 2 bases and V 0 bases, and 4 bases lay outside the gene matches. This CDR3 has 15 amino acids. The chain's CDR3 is CASSQEAGPPYEQYF. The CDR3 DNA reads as TGCGCCAGCAGCCAAGAAGCGGGACCGCCCTACGAGCAGTACTTC.

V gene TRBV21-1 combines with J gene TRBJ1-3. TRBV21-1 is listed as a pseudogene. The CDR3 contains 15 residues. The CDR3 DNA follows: TGTGCCAGCAGCTTACAAGGAGACTCTGGAAACACCATATATTTT. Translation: CASSLQGDSGNTIYF.

The CDR3 is CAISSDRAVGEKLFF. The CDR3 nucleotides read TGTGCCATCAGCTCAGACAGGGCGGTGGGTGAAAAACTGTTTTTT. The J gene is TRBJ1-4, the V gene TRBV10-3, with TRBD1 identical over 7 bases. The CDR3 runs to 15 residues. With V trimmed by 6 bases and J by 7 bases, 11 bases remained unmatched. Germline loops: CDR1 ENHRY, CDR2 SYGVKD.

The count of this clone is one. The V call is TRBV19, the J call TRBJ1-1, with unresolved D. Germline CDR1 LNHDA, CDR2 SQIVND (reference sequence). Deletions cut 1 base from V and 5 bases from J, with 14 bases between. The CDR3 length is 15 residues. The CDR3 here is CASSIGLGVETEAFF. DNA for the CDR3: TGTGCCAGTAGTATAGGTTTGGGAGTAGAGACTGAAGCTTTCTTT.

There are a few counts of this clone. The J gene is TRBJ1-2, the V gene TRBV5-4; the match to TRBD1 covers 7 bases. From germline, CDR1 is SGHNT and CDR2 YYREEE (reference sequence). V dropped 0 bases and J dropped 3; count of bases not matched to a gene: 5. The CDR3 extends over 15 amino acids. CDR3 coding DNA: TGTGCCAGCAGCTTGGAGACAGGGAATTACTATGGCTACACCTTC. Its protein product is CASSLETGNYYGYTF.

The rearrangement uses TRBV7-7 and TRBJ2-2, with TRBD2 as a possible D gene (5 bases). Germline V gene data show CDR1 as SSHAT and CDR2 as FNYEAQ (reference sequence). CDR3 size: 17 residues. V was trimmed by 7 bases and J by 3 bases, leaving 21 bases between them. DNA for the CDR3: TGTGCCAGCATCTGGACTCCCCCTCCTGTGGACACCGGGGAGCTGTTTTTT. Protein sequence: CASIWTPPPVDTGELFF.

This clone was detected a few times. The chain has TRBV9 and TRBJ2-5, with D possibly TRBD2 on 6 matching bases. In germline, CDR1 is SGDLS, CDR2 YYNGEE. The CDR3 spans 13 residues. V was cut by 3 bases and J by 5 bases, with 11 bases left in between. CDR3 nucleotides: TGTGCCAGCAGCGCGGGACTTTGGGAGACCCAGTACTTC. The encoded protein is CASSAGLWETQYF.

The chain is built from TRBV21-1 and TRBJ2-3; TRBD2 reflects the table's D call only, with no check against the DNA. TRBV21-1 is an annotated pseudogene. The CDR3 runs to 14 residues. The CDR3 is CASSSYLITDTQYF. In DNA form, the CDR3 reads TGTGCCAGCAGCAGCTATTTGATCACAGATACGCAGTATTTT.

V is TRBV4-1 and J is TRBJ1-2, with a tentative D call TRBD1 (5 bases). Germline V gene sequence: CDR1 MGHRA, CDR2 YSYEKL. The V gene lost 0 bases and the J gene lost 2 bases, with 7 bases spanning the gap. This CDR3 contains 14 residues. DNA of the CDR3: TGCGCCAGCAGCCAAGAGACAGCAAACTATGGCTACACCTTC. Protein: CASSQETANYGYTF.

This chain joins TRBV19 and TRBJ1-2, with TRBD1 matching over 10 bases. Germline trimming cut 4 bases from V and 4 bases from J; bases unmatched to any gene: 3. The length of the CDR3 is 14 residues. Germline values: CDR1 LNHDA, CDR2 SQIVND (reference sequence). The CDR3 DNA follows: TGTGCCAGTAGTACAGGACAGGGGGTCTATGGCTACACCTTC. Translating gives CASSTGQGVYGYTF.

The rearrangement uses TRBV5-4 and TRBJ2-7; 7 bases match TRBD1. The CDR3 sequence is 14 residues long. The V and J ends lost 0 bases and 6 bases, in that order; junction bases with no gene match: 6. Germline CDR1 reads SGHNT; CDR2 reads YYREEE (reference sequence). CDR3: CASSLDRGPAEQYF. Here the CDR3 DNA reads TGTGCCAGCAGCTTGGACAGGGGTCCGGCCGAGCAGTACTTC.

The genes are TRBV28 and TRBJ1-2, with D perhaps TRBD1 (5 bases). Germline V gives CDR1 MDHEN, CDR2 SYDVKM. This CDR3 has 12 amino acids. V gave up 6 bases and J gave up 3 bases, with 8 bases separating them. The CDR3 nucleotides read TGTGCCAGCAGGCAAGGGGACTATGGCTACACCTTC. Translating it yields CASRQGDYGYTF.

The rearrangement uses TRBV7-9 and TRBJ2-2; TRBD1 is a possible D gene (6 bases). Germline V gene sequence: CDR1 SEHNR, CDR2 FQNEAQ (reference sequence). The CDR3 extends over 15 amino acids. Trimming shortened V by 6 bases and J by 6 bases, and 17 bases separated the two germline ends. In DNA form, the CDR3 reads TGTGCCAGCAGTCCTTCCAGGGGAAGAGCCGGGGAGCTGTTTTTT. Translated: CASSPSRGRAGELFF.

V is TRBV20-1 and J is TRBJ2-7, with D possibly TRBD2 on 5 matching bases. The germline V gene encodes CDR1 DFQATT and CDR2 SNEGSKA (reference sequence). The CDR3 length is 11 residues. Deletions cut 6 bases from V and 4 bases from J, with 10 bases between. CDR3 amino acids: CSARGKYEQYF. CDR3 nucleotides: TGCAGTGCCCGGGGTAAGTACGAGCAGTACTTC.

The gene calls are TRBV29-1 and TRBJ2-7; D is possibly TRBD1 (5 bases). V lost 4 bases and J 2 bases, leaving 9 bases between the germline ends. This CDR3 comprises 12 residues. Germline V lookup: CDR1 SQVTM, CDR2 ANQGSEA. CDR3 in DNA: TGCAGCGTTGTTATGGGGCCCTACGAGCAGTACTTC. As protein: CSVVMGPYEQYF.

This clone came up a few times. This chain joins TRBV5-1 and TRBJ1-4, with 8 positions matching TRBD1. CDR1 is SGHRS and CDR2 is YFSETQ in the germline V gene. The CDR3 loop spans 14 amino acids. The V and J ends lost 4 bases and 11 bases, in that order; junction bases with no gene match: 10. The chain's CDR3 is CASSTGTGSGKLFF. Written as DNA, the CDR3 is TGCGCCAGCAGCACCGGGACAGGCTCTGGGAAACTGTTTTTT.

CDR3 nucleotides: TGTGCCAGCAGCTTGACAGGGACTAATGAAAAACTGTTTTTT. This gives the protein CASSLTGTNEKLFF. The V and J genes are TRBV7-2 and TRBJ1-4; TRBD1 agrees at 7 bases. The germline gives CDR1 SGHTA, CDR2 FQGNSA. The CDR3 covers 14 residues. Germline trimming cut 3 bases from V and 2 bases from J; bases unmatched to any gene: 0.

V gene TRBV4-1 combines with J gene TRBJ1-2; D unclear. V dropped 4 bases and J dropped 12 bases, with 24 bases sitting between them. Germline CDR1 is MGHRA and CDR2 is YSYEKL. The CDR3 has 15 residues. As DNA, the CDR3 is TGCGCCAGCAGCCCCTACCCTATAGAGGGTAGAATTGACACCTTC. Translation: CASSPYPIEGRIDTF.